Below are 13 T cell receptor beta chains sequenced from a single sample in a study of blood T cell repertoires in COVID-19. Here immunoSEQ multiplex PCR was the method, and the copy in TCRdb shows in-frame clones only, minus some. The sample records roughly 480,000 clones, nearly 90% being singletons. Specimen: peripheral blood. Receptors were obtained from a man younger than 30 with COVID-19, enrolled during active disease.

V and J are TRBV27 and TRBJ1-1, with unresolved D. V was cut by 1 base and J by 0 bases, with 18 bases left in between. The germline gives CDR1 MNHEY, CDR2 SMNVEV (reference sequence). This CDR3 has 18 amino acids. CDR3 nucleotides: TGTGCCAGCAGTTTATATGGGTGGAGGACCAACATGAACACTGAAGCTTTCTTT. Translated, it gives CASSLYGWRTNMNTEAFF.

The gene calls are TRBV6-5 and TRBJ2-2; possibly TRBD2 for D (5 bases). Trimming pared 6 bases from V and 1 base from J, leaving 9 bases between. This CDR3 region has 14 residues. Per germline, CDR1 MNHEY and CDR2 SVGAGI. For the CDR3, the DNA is TGTGCCAGCAGATCCGGGAAGAACACCGGGGAGCTGTTTTTT. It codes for CASRSGKNTGELFF.

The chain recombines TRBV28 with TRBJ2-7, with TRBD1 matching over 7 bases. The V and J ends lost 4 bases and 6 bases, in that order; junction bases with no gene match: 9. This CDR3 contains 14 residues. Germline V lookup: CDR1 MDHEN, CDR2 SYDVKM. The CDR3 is CASSSGQKVGEQYF. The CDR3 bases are TGTGCCAGCAGTTCGGGACAGAAGGTGGGCGAGCAGTACTTC.

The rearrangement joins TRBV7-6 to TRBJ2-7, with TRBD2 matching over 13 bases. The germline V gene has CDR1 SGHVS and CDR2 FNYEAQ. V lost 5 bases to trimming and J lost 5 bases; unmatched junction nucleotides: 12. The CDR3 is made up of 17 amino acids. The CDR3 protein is CASSLTRLAGGADEQYF. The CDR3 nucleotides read TGTGCCAGCAGCCTAACCCGACTAGCGGGGGGCGCCGACGAGCAGTACTTC.

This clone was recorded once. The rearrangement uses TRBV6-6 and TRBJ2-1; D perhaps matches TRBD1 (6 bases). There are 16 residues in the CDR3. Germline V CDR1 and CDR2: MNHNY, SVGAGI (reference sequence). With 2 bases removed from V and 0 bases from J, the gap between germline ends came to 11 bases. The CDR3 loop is CASSYPGQSSYNEQFF. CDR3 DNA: TGTGCCAGCAGTTACCCAGGACAGAGCTCCTACAATGAGCAGTTCTTC.

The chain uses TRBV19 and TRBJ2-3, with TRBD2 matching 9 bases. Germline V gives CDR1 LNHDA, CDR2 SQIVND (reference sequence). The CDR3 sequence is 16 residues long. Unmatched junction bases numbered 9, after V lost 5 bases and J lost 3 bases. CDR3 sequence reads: CASSRLASGTTDTQYF. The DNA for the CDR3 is TGTGCCAGTAGTCGTCTGGCTAGCGGGACTACAGATACGCAGTATTTT.

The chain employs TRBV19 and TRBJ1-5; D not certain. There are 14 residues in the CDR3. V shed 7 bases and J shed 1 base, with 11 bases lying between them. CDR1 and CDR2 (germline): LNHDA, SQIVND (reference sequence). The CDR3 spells CASMTQESNQPQHF. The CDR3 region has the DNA TGTGCCAGTATGACCCAGGAAAGCAATCAGCCCCAGCATTTT.

The CDR3 region has the DNA TGTGCCAGCAGCTCCCAGTACACAGATACGCAGTATTTT. This encodes CASSSQYTDTQYF. This rearrangement joins TRBV3-1 (or the pseudogene TRBV3-2) to TRBJ2-3, with no clear D. In germline, CDR1 is LGHDT, CDR2 YNNKEL (reference sequence). Trimming cost V 5 bases and J 2 bases, with 8 bases left between them. This CDR3 comprises 13 residues.

The DNA of the CDR3 is TGCGCCAGCAGTTTCAGCGGACAAGAGACCCAGTACTTC. This sequence encodes CASSFSGQETQYF. The chain carries TRBV5-1 and TRBJ2-5; tentatively, D is TRBD2 (5 bases). From germline, CDR1 is SGHRS and CDR2 YFSETQ. V gave up 5 bases and J gave up 2 bases, with 10 bases separating them. The CDR3 length is 13 residues.

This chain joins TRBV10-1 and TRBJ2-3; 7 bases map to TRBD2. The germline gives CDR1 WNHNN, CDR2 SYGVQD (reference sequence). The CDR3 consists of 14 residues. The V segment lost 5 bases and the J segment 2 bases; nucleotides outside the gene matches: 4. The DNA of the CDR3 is TGCGCCAGCAGTACGGGACTACCCACAGATACGCAGTATTTT. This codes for CASSTGLPTDTQYF.

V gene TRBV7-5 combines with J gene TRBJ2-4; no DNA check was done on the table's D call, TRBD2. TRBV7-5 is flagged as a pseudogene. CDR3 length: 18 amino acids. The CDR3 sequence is CVRSLDSSGHIAKNIQYF. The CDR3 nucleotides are TGTGTCAGAAGCTTAGATTCGAGCGGGCACATAGCCAAAAACATTCAGTACTTC.

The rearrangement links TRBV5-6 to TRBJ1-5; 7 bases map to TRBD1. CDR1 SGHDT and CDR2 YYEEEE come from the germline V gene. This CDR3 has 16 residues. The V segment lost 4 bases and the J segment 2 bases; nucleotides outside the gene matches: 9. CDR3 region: CASSIRQGRGNQPQHF. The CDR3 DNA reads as TGTGCCAGCAGCATCCGACAGGGAAGGGGCAATCAGCCCCAGCATTTT.

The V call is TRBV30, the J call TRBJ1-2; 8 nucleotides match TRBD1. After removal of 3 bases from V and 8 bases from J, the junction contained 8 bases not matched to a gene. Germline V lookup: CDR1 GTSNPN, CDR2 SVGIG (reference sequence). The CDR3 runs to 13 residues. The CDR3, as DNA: TGTGCCTGGAGCAGACAGGGGATCTGGGGCTACACCTTC. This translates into CAWSRQGIWGYTF.